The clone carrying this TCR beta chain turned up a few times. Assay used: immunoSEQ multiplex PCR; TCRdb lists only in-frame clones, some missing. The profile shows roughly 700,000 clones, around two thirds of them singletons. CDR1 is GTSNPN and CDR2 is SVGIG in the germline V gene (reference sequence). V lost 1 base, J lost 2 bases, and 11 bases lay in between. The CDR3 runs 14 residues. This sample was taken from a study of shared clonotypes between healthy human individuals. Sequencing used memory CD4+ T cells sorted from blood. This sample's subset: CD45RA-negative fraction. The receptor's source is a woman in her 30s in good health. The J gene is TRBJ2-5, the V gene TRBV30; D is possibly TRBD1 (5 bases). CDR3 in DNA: TGTGCCTGGAGTGCCCCGACAGAACAAGAGACCCAGTACTTC. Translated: CAWSAPTEQETQYF.